The source of this TCR beta chain is a study of blood T cell repertoires in COVID-19. At the level of the study: COVID-19 samples, acute and convalescent, were from the United States, Italy and Spain. T cells, B-cell-depleted T cells, or PBMCs provided the cDNA or gDNA that served as material.

Trimming took off 6 bases at V and 2 bases at J, with 8 bases between the two ends. This CDR3 contains 12 residues. Study processing details: How many nucleated cells were present was estimated from reference gene primer amplification. Generated by immunoSEQ multiplex PCR, the TCRdb table keeps only in-frame clones and is missing some. The V and J calls and clone size are taken from that table; D and trimming were inferred from the DNA. The sample lists under 200,000 clones; 75% to 85% were seen once. The chain employs TRBV12-3 or TRBV12-4 and TRBJ2-7, with D uncertain. This TCR was recovered from a human donor in a cohort sampled during active COVID-19. What was sequenced was peripheral blood. The CDR3, as DNA: TGTGCCAGCAGCCGCGCCACCTACGAGCAGTACTTC. It codes for CASSRATYEQYF.